Reported below is one T cell receptor beta chain. The CDR3 has 15 amino acids. J gave up 4 bases and V 7 bases, and 12 bases lay outside the gene matches. The germline CDR1 and CDR2 sequences are DFQATT and SNEGSKA (reference sequence). This entry is derived from a study of identical twins. The authors used template switching to add a universal primer site and gave cDNA unique molecular identifiers. TCRdb re-derived calls from the 5' RACE reads in MiXCR, one entry per CDR3 protein. Of hundreds of thousands of distinct CDR3 sequences in the sample, roughly 7.2% are singletons; the top ten hold 1.6%. The same data also contributed to another study, on yellow fever vaccine responses in identical twins.

The chain carries TRBV20-1 and TRBJ2-3, with 9 bases matching TRBD2. Source material: PBMCs. The source is a young woman in good health. The CDR3 region is CSVLPGLATSDTQYF. DNA of the CDR3: TGCAGTGTCCTCCCGGGACTAGCTACATCAGATACGCAGTATTTT.